This passage covers 3 T cell receptor beta chains from one sample sequenced in a study of T cells after yellow fever vaccination. TCRdb called the 5' RACE reads again in MiXCR, with one record for every CDR3 protein. The sample records some 23,000 distinct CDR3 sequences, less than 3.5% being singletons. Sequencing was performed on PBMCs, either bulk or a sorted T-cell subset (CD4+, CD8+, memory, or dextramer-sorted; not recorded which), taken roughly 47 days after the first yellow fever vaccination. The receptors stem from a man aged 18 to 29 who received the YFV17D yellow fever vaccine.

This clonotype was detected many times. The chain combines TRBV7-3 with TRBJ1-1; D might be TRBD1 (5 bases). The CDR3 totals 13 residues. The V gene's germline CDR1 is SGHTA and CDR2 FQGTGA. Trimming took 4 bases from V and 7 from J, leaving 13 bases between them. CDR3 bases: TGTGCCAGCAGCTCCGGGGGAGTAGGTGAAGCTTTCTTT. Its translation: CASSSGGVGEAFF.

On this clonotype itself: A single base separates this from a much larger clone, so it may be a read error. This chain connects TRBV11-2 to TRBJ1-2; 8 positions match TRBD1. J lost 3 bases, V lost 4 bases, and 7 bases had no gene match. Germline CDR1 reads SGHAT; CDR2 reads FQNNGV. The CDR3 length is 15 residues. For the CDR3, the DNA is TGTGCCAGCAGCTCGATCCGGACAGGGCACTATGGCTACACCTTC. Translated: CASSSIRTGHYGYTF.

This clonotype was detected ten times or more. The V gene is TRBV5-6, the J gene TRBJ2-1; TRBD2 matches 13 bases. The trim removed 2 bases at V and 7 bases at J, leaving 9 bases unmatched. CDR1 is SGHDT and CDR2 is YYEEEE in the germline V gene. The CDR3 loop spans 17 amino acids. In nucleotides, the CDR3 is TGTGCCAGCAGCTTAGTAACTACGGGACTAGCGGGGAATGAGCAGTTCTTC. It yields the protein CASSLVTTGLAGNEQFF.